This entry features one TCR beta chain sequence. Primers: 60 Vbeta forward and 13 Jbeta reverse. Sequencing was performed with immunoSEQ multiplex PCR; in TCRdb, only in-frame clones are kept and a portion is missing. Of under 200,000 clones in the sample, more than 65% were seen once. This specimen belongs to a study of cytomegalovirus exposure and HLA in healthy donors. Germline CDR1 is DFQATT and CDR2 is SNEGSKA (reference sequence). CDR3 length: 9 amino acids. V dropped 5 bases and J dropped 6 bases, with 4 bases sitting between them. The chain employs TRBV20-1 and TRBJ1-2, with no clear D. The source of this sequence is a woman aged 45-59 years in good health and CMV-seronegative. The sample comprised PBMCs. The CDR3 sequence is CSALNGYTF. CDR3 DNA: TGCAGTGCTCTAAATGGCTACACCTTC.